This T cell receptor beta chain was documented in a study of cytomegalovirus exposure and HLA in healthy donors. 60 Vbeta and 13 Jbeta primers were used in PCR. Methods used by the authors: Later, 65 million to 90 million unique TCR beta chains were counted in an analysis, and about 10 million of them were shared. Clones were read by immunoSEQ multiplex PCR, and TCRdb kept only the in-frame ones, dropping some. The D gene and trimming were derived from the DNA, and the V and J assignments and clone size from that table. Of roughly 170,000 clones in the sample, about 83% were seen once. V lost 3 bases and J 4 bases, leaving 16 bases between the germline ends. The CDR3 totals 16 residues. The germline V gene has CDR1 SNHLY and CDR2 FYNNEI.

The TCR comes from a girl aged 5 to 17 in good health and CMV-seropositive. What was sequenced was PBMCs. This chain links TRBV2 with TRBJ1-5; D is ambiguous. CDR3 in amino acids: CASSEFVVDRNQPQHF. The CDR3 DNA reads TGTGCCAGCAGTGAGTTCGTGGTAGATCGGAATCAGCCCCAGCATTTT.